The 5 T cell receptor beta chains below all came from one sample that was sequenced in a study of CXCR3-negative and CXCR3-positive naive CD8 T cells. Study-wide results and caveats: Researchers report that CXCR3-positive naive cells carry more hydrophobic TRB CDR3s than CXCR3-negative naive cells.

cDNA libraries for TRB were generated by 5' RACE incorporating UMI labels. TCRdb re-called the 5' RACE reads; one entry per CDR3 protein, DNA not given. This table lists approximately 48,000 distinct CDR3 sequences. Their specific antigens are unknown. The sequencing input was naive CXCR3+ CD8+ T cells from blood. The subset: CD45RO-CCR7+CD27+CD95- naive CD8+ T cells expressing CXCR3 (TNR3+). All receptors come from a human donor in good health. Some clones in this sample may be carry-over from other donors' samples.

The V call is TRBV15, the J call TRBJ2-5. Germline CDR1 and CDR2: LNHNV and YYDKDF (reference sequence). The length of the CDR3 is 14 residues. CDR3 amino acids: CATSREGIQETQYF.

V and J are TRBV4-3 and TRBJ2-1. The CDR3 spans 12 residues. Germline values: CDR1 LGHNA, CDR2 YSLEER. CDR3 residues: CASSQDYNEQFF.

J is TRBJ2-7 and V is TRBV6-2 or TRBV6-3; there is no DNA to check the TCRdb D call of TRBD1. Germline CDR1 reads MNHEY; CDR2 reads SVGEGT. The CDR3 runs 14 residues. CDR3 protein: CASSYSAGVDEQYF.

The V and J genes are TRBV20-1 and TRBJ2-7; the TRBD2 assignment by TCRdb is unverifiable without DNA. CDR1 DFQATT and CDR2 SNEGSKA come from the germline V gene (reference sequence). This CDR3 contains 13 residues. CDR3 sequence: CSASSLADYEQYF.

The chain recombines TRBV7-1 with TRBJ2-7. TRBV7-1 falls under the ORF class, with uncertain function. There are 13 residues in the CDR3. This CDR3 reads CASSSAESYEQYF.